Presented here are 22 T cell receptor beta chains from one specimen sequenced in a study of naive and memory T cell subsets. Both TRBC1 and TRBC2 were covered by a beta constant-region primer of two equimolar oligonucleotides. Four rounds of PCR amplified the ligated cDNA using nested alpha and beta constant-region primers plus SP2. TCRdb reanalysed the UMI-ligation and nested PCR reads using MiXCR and keeps one entry per CDR3 protein. The table includes under 25,000 distinct CDR3 sequences, 7% to 9% detected once. Sequencing input: central memory CD8+ T cells from blood. All receptors come from a human donor in good health.

A remark on this clonotype: A much more abundant neighbour one base away suggests this may be a read error. The CDR3 here is CVSRGDSAETQYF. Written as DNA, the CDR3 is TGTGTCAGCAGAGGGGACAGCGCAGAGACCCAGTACTTC. The chain combines TRBV5-5 with TRBJ2-5; TRBD1 matches 7 bases. The CDR3 length is 13 residues. The germline V gene encodes CDR1 SGHKS and CDR2 YYEKEE (reference sequence).

This clonotype was found a few times. The chain couples TRBV9 to TRBJ2-7; the D gene is possibly TRBD1 (5 bases). Trimming removed 3 bases from V and 3 bases from J, with 19 bases in between. CDR3 size: 16 residues. Germline values: CDR1 SGDLS, CDR2 YYNGEE. The DNA for the CDR3 is TGTGCCAGCAGCGCAACTCTCAATTCAGGGTTCTACGAGCAGTACTTC. This gives the protein CASSATLNSGFYEQYF.

By share, this clonotype ranks as medium-sized. The rearrangement joins TRBV7-4 to TRBJ2-7, with TRBD1 as a possible D gene (5 bases). V was clipped by 3 bases and J by 5 bases, with 17 bases between them. Germline loops: CDR1 SGHVT, CDR2 SQSDAQ. The CDR3 covers 15 residues. The DNA for the CDR3 is TGTGCCAGCAGCTTCGGCAGGGATTACGGTGACGAGCAGTACTTC. Translated, it gives CASSFGRDYGDEQYF.

The table lists this clonotype with a few counts. The chain couples TRBV6-5 to TRBJ2-7; TRBD1 matches at 10 bases. With V trimmed by 6 bases and J by 7 bases, 9 bases remained unmatched. This CDR3 spans 14 amino acids. Germline V gene data show CDR1 as MNHEY and CDR2 as SVGAGI. DNA for the CDR3: TGTGCCAGCAGCCCCGGGACAGGGGCGGGGGAGCAGTACTTC. The encoded protein is CASSPGTGAGEQYF.

Only a few counts were recorded for this clonotype. This chain joins TRBV4-1 and TRBJ2-7; no reliable D call. V lost 0 bases, J lost 5 bases, and 8 bases lay in between. Germline values: CDR1 MGHRA, CDR2 YSYEKL. This CDR3 contains 13 residues. The CDR3 sequence is CASSQDLVDEQYF. As DNA, the CDR3 is TGCGCCAGCAGCCAAGATCTGGTTGACGAGCAGTACTTC.

This clonotype was observed a handful of times. The chain employs TRBV4-3 and TRBJ2-1, with 15 nucleotides matching TRBD2. CDR3 length: 19 residues. The V and J ends lost 5 bases and 4 bases, in that order; junction bases with no gene match: 12. Germline V gene data show CDR1 as LGHNA and CDR2 as YSLEER. The CDR3 DNA reads TGCGCCAGCAGCTCCCCCTTTTGGACTAGCGGGGGGGTTTACAATGAGCAGTTCTTC. Protein product: CASSSPFWTSGGVYNEQFF.

This clonotype was detected many times. The gene calls are TRBV6-5 and TRBJ2-7; D possibly matches TRBD1 or TRBD2 (6 bases each). The CDR3 extends over 15 amino acids. V shed 0 bases and J shed 2 bases, with 11 bases lying between them. Germline CDR1 reads MNHEY; CDR2 reads SVGAGI. DNA of the CDR3: TGTGCCAGCAGTTACTCGACCGGGGGCCCCTACGAGCAGTACTTC. It codes for CASSYSTGGPYEQYF.

The chain is built from TRBV3-1 and TRBJ2-1; D is possibly TRBD1 or TRBD2 (5 bases each). CDR3 size: 14 residues. Germline V gene sequence: CDR1 LGHDT, CDR2 YNNKEL (reference sequence). V lost 2 bases to trimming and J lost 6 bases, with 11 bases between them. The CDR3 loop reads CASSQKSGPNEQFF. CDR3 bases: TGTGCCAGCAGCCAAAAGTCGGGACCCAATGAGCAGTTCTTC.

This clonotype was counted many times. The rearrangement uses TRBV6-1 and TRBJ1-6; 8 nucleotides line up with TRBD1. This CDR3 comprises 14 residues. Per the germline V gene, CDR1 is MNHNS and CDR2 is SASEGT. V gave up 6 bases and J gave up 5 bases; unmatched junction bases: 3. The CDR3 bases are TGTGCCAGCAGCCAGGGGGCCGATAATTCACCCCTCCACTTT. It is translated as CASSQGADNSPLHF.

This clonotype was recorded at least ten times. The chain couples TRBV29-1 to TRBJ1-5, with TRBD1 matching 8 bases. CDR1 and CDR2 from the germline V gene are SQVTM and ANQGSEA. Trimming removed 4 bases from V and 5 bases from J; junction bases left unmatched: 10. The CDR3 consists of 15 residues. The CDR3 DNA follows: TGCAGCGTTGGTGAGGGACAGGAGCCATATCAGCCCCAGCATTTT. Its translation is CSVGEGQEPYQPQHF.

This clonotype was detected a few times. V is TRBV28 and J is TRBJ1-4, with TRBD1 matching 11 bases. The germline V gene encodes CDR1 MDHEN and CDR2 SYDVKM. V lost 8 bases and J lost 3; bases outside the gene matches: 5. This CDR3 comprises 15 residues. CDR3 loop: CASHSGQGANEKLFF. CDR3 nucleotides: TGTGCCAGCCACTCGGGACAGGGGGCTAATGAAAAACTGTTTTTT.

This clonotype came up a few times. This chain connects TRBV7-9 to TRBJ2-6; 7 bases fit TRBD1. V shed 5 bases and J 2 bases; nucleotides not matched to a gene: 3. This CDR3 comprises 15 residues. Germline CDR1 and CDR2: SEHNR and FQNEAQ (reference sequence). The CDR3 DNA follows: TGTGCCAGCAGCCCCGGGACAGCTGGGGCCAACGTCCTGACTTTC. Its protein is CASSPGTAGANVLTF.

This clonotype was detected ten times or more. The rearrangement links TRBV7-9 to TRBJ2-7; a weak D match, TRBD2 (5 bases). Germline CDR1 is SEHNR and CDR2 is FQNEAQ (reference sequence). This CDR3 region has 13 residues. Deletions cut 6 bases from V and 1 base from J, with 10 bases between. The CDR3 loop reads CASRFRGSYEQYF. The CDR3 region has the DNA TGTGCCAGCAGATTCCGGGGATCCTACGAGCAGTACTTC.

The chain uses TRBV6-1 and TRBJ1-4; possible D gene TRBD1, 5 bases. Trimming left V 3 bases short and J 8 bases short, with 19 bases between. From germline, CDR1 is MNHNS and CDR2 SASEGT. The CDR3 is made up of 16 amino acids. For the CDR3, the DNA is TGTGCCAGCAGTGAGGAACGAGGGGCTGGATACGAAAAACTGTTTTTT. Translating it yields CASSEERGAGYEKLFF.

This clonotype was detected a few times. This chain uses TRBV6-2 or TRBV6-3 with TRBJ2-3, with D perhaps matching TRBD2 (6 bases). Germline V gene sequence: CDR1 MNHEY, CDR2 SVGEGT. The CDR3 extends over 14 amino acids. With 5 bases removed from V and 0 bases from J, the gap between germline ends came to 9 bases. CDR3 in DNA: TGTGCCAGCAGTCTAGCGATGAGCACAGATACGCAGTATTTT. It translates to CASSLAMSTDTQYF.

Ten or more counts support this clonotype. This sequence joins TRBV10-2 and TRBJ1-1; D may be TRBD1 (5 bases). V lost 2 bases and J lost 0, with 10 bases in between. Per the germline V gene, CDR1 is WSHSY and CDR2 is SAAADI. This CDR3 region has 15 residues. CDR3 region: CASSEQRGLNTEAFF. CDR3 bases: TGCGCCAGCAGTGAGCAGAGGGGCCTGAACACTGAAGCTTTCTTT.

There are a few counts of this clonotype. The chain recombines TRBV7-6 with TRBJ2-6; D gene unclear. The CDR3 has 15 amino acids. Germline V gives CDR1 SGHVS, CDR2 FNYEAQ. V was shortened by 5 bases and J by 11 bases, with 19 bases between the two germline ends. The CDR3 region is CASSQSDVGVDVLTF. The CDR3 nucleotides read TGTGCCAGCAGCCAGAGTGATGTCGGCGTAGACGTCCTGACTTTC.

This clonotype was counted many times. The chain has TRBV28 and TRBJ2-6; D is ambiguous. Per the germline V gene, CDR1 is MDHEN and CDR2 is SYDVKM. The length of the CDR3 is 15 residues. V lost 1 base, J lost 4 bases, and 8 bases lay in between. CDR3 DNA sequence: TGTGCCAGCAGTTTATCGTCAGACGGGGCCAACGTCCTGACTTTC. Residues: CASSLSSDGANVLTF.

This clonotype was seen many times. The rearrangement links TRBV24-1 to TRBJ2-1, with TRBD2 matching 9 bases. Per germline, CDR1 KGHDR and CDR2 SFDVKD. The junction had 10 bases not matched to a gene; V was cut back by 9 bases and J by 8 bases. The CDR3 totals 14 residues. This chain's CDR3 is CATRVPGLAHEQFF. As DNA, the CDR3 is TGTGCCACCCGTGTCCCGGGACTAGCACATGAGCAGTTCTTC.

This clonotype was seen repeatedly, ten times or more. The chain has TRBV6-1 and TRBJ1-5; D is possibly TRBD1 (5 bases). The length of the CDR3 is 15 residues. V gave up 3 bases and J gave up 1 base, with 10 bases separating them. Germline V gene sequence: CDR1 MNHNS, CDR2 SASEGT. This CDR3 reads CASSDAAGSNQPQHF. As DNA, the CDR3 is TGTGCCAGCAGTGATGCGGCAGGGAGCAATCAGCCCCAGCATTTT.

This clonotype was seen only a few times. The rearrangement joins TRBV28 to TRBJ2-2; D possibly corresponds to TRBD1 (5 bases). Trimming left V 6 bases short and J 1 base short, with 21 bases between. Germline V gene lookup returns CDR1 MDHEN and CDR2 SYDVKM. The CDR3 totals 18 residues. As DNA, the CDR3 is TGTGCCAGCAGATTCCAGGGAATCTACTTTAAGAACACCGGGGAGCTGTTTTTT. Protein sequence: CASRFQGIYFKNTGELFF.

This clonotype was detected many times. The genes are TRBV6-1 and TRBJ2-7, with D perhaps TRBD2 (6 bases). The V end lost 0 bases, the J end lost 0 bases, and 24 bases lay between the germline ends. The germline V gene encodes CDR1 MNHNS and CDR2 SASEGT. The CDR3 totals 20 residues. The CDR3 nucleotides read TGTGCCAGCAGTGAAGCGCGTTGGGCTTGGGAGGTCCAAACCTCCTACGAGCAGTACTTC. It is translated as CASSEARWAWEVQTSYEQYF.